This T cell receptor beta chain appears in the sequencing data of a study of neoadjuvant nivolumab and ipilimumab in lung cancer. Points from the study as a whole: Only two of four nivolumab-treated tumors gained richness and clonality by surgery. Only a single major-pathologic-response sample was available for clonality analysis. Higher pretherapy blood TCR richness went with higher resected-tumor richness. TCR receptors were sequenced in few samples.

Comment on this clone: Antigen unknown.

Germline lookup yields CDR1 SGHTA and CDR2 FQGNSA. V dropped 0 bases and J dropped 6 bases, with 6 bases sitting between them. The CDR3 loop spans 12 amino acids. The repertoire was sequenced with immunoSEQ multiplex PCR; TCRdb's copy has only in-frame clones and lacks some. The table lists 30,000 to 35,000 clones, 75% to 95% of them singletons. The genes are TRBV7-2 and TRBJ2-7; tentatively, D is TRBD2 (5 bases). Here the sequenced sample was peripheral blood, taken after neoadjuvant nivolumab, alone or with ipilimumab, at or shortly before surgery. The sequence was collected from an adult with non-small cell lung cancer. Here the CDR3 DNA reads TGTGCCAGCAGCTTAGCGGCGGGCGAGCAGTACTTC. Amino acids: CASSLAAGEQYF.